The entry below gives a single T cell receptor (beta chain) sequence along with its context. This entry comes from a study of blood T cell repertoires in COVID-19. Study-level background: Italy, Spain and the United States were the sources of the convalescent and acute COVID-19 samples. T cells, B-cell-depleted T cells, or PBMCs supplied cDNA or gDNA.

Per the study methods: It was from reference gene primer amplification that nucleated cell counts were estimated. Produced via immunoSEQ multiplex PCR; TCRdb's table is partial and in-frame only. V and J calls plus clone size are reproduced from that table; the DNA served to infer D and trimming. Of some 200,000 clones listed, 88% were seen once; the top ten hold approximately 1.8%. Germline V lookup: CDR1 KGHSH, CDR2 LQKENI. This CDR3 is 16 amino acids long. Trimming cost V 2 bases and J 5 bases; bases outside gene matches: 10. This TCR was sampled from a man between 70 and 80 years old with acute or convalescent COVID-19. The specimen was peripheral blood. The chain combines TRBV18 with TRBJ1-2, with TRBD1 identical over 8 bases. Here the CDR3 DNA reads TGTGCCAGCTCACCAGTTAGGGGACAGGACCGGTATGGCTACACCTTC. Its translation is CASSPVRGQDRYGYTF.